This T cell receptor (beta chain) was captured by sequencing in a study of T cells in Graves' hyperthyroidism and ophthalmopathy. Study-wide findings and caveats: Before onset, ophthalmopathy was predicted by the model a median 6.5 months earlier.

The TCR beta CDR3 regions underwent amplification using RNA transcripts as the source. The TCR CDR3 was amplified in a first-round RT-PCR using the HTBI primer set. MiXCR was run by TCRdb on the multiplex PCR reads, yielding one entry per CDR3 protein. The data show over 250,000 distinct CDR3 sequences, under 30% seen once. V shed 3 bases and J 7 bases; nucleotides not matched to a gene: 10. This CDR3 spans 15 amino acids. CDR1 and CDR2 (germline): SGDLS, YYNGEE. The table lists this clonotype with many counts. Its antigen is currently unknown. The source of the PBMCs was approximately 9.5 ml of fresh peripheral blood.

The clonotype comes from a man aged 35-49 years with Graves' hyperthyroidism that later progressed to Graves' ophthalmopathy. This sequence joins TRBV9 and TRBJ2-5; TRBD2 aligns across 9 bases. Material for sequencing was blood. The DNA for the CDR3 is TGTGCCAGCAGCGCCGGACTAGCGATAAGTGGGACCCAGTACTTC. As protein: CASSAGLAISGTQYF.